The 20 T cell receptor beta chains in this list originate from one sample, sequenced in a study of T-cell reconstitution after alpha-beta-depleted transplantation in children. Molecular barcoding with unique molecular identifiers was used for the TCRbeta library. MiXCR, applied by TCRdb to the PCR reads, yields one record per CDR3 protein. The sample shows 450,000 to 550,000 distinct CDR3 sequences, about an eighth of them seen only once. The sequencing used PBMCs, mostly from graft donor cells, collected 180 days after TCRalphabeta/CD19-depleted stem cell transplant. The receptor source for this set is a female patient aged 2-15 years who had a stem cell transplant for aplastic anemia, so the T cells may come from the graft donor.

This clonotype was recorded at least ten times. The chain has TRBV5-1 and TRBJ2-4; no definite D call. CDR1 and CDR2 (germline): SGHRS, YFSETQ. V lost 7 bases, J lost 0 bases, and 11 bases lay in between. This CDR3 has 14 amino acids. CDR3 protein: CASSLTEAKNIQYF. The CDR3 DNA sequence: TGCGCCAGCTCTCTGACCGAAGCCAAAAACATTCAGTACTTC.

This clonotype was detected many times. The chain joins TRBV28 to TRBJ2-3; D assignment may be TRBD1 or TRBD2 (5 bases each). The germline V and J ends were trimmed by 7 bases and 5 bases, with 31 bases remaining between them. CDR3 size: 19 residues. CDR1 is MDHEN and CDR2 is SYDVKM in the germline V gene. The CDR3 nucleotides read TGTGCCAGCAACTCACCCGGACGGCGACCCTGGGACCAGAGAGATACGCAGTATTTT. Its protein product is CASNSPGRRPWDQRDTQYF. Variable domain in full (rest from reference TRBV28 and TRBJ2-3): DVKVTQSSRYLVKRTGEKVFLECVQDMDHENMFWYRQDPGLGLRLIYFSYDVKMKEKGDIPEGYSVSREKKERFSLILESASTNQTSMYLCASNSPGRRPWDQRDTQYFGPGTRLTVL.

The chain couples TRBV18 to TRBJ2-7; TRBD1 matches 7 bases. The V gene end was trimmed by 1 base and the J gene end by 6 bases; junction bases not matched to a gene: 9. Germline assignment: CDR1 KGHSH and CDR2 LQKENI. The CDR3 extends over 15 amino acids. In DNA, the CDR3 is TGTGCCAGCTCACCACTGGACAGGCCTGGGGGCGAGCAGTACTTC. Its protein product is CASSPLDRPGGEQYF.

This clonotype turned up a few times. V usage is TRBV5-6 and J usage is TRBJ2-1; maybe TRBD2 (5 bases). This CDR3 has 14 amino acids. Germline V gives CDR1 SGHDT, CDR2 YYEEEE. V was trimmed by 4 bases and J by 8 bases, leaving 16 bases between them. CDR3 nucleotide sequence: TGTGCCAGCAGCCCCCCCGGTGGGGAGTATGAGCAGTTCTTC. It is translated as CASSPPGGEYEQFF. Full variable domain (remainder filled in from reference TRBV5-6 and TRBJ2-1): DAGVTQSPTHLIKTRGQQVTLRCSPKSGHDTVSWYQQALGQGPQFIFQYYEEEERQRGNFPDRFSGHQFPNYSSELNVNALLLGDSALYLCASSPPGGEYEQFFGPGTRLTVL.

The table lists this clonotype with a few counts. This sequence joins TRBV19 and TRBJ2-3; TRBD1 might be the D (5 bases). Germline CDR1 is LNHDA and CDR2 is SQIVND (reference sequence). The V end was cut by 3 bases, the J end by 3 bases, with 19 bases between. This CDR3 spans 17 amino acids. The CDR3: CASSISAGGRTTDTQYF. The CDR3 region has the DNA TGTGCCAGTAGTATTTCGGCCGGTGGGCGGACAACAGATACGCAGTATTTT.

This clonotype showed up just a few times. The chain employs TRBV7-2 and TRBJ2-1; 7 positions agree with TRBD2. Germline V gene lookup returns CDR1 SGHTA and CDR2 FQGNSA. CDR3 size: 16 residues. Trimming removed 6 bases from V and 0 bases from J; junction bases left unmatched: 8. CDR3 nucleotide sequence: TGTGCCAGCAGTCGAGCGGCTAGCGGCTCCTACAATGAGCAGTTCTTC. It translates to CASSRAASGSYNEQFF.

The chain employs TRBV7-9 and TRBJ2-1, with D possibly being TRBD1 (7 bases). The CDR3 runs to 16 residues. V dropped 2 bases and J dropped 8 bases, with 19 bases sitting between them. CDR1 and CDR2 from the germline V gene are SEHNR and FQNEAQ (reference sequence). CDR3 bases: TGTGCCAGCAGCTTACTTAGGGGGCAACTAGCCTATGAGCAGTTCTTC. Translated, it gives CASSLLRGQLAYEQFF.

The V and J genes are TRBV12-3 or TRBV12-4 and TRBJ1-5; 7 bases fit TRBD1. The CDR3 spans 16 residues. Trimming at V came to 5 bases and at J to 2 bases, leaving 9 bases not matched to a gene. CDR3 nucleotide sequence: TGTGCCAGCAGTACCCCGTGGGACAGCCGCAATCAGCCCCAGCATTTT. Its protein is CASSTPWDSRNQPQHF.

This clonotype has a handful of counts. The J gene is TRBJ2-7, the V gene TRBV7-8; D is ambiguous. The CDR3 length is 13 residues. V was cut by 0 bases and J by 6 bases, with 9 bases left in between. Per the germline V gene, CDR1 is SGHVS and CDR2 is FQNEAQ. The CDR3 protein is CASSLANPAEQYV. In DNA form, the CDR3 reads TGTGCCAGCAGCTTAGCTAATCCGGCCGAGCAGTACGTC.

V is TRBV7-9 and J is TRBJ1-2; TRBD1 might be the D (5 bases). V lost 1 base and J lost 4, with 7 bases in between. The CDR3 extends over 13 amino acids. Germline V gene data show CDR1 as SEHNR and CDR2 as FQNEAQ (reference sequence). CDR3 coding DNA: TGTGCCAGCAGCTTAGACAGGATCTATGGCTACACCTTC. Protein: CASSLDRIYGYTF.

The chain is built from TRBV6-2 or TRBV6-3 and TRBJ1-4; the D gene is possibly TRBD1 (5 bases). The CDR3 runs 13 residues. CDR1 is MNHEY and CDR2 is SVGEGT in the germline V gene. Trimming removed 2 bases from V and 9 bases from J, with 10 bases in between. The CDR3 region is CASSYGARKKLFF. The CDR3 DNA reads as TGTGCCAGCAGTTACGGGGCAAGGAAAAAACTGTTTTTT.

The V gene is TRBV24-1, the J gene TRBJ2-5, with TRBD1 matching 9 bases. V shed 4 bases, J shed 5 bases, and the junction held 7 bases outside the gene matches. Germline V CDR1 and CDR2: KGHDR, SFDVKD. This CDR3 region has 15 residues. The CDR3 nucleotides read TGTGCCACCAGTGACCCGGACAGGGGATTGGAGACCCAGTACTTC. It encodes CATSDPDRGLETQYF.

This clonotype turned up a few times. The chain has TRBV6-1 and TRBJ2-3, with no clear D. Germline assignment: CDR1 MNHNS and CDR2 SASEGT. V was pared by 6 bases and J by 2 bases, with 9 bases between. The CDR3 contains 13 residues. In DNA form, the CDR3 reads TGTGCCAGCAGCACCGGGTTCACAGATACGCAGTATTTT. As protein: CASSTGFTDTQYF.

This clonotype has more than one count but fewer than ten. This chain joins TRBV28 and TRBJ2-1; the D call may be TRBD1 or TRBD2 (6 bases each). V was pared by 6 bases and J by 0 bases, with 15 bases between. Looked up from germline, CDR1 is MDHEN and CDR2 is SYDVKM. The CDR3 totals 16 residues. The CDR3 bases are TGTGCCAGCAGGAGAGGGGGGAGCGGCTCCTACAATGAGCAGTTCTTC. The encoded protein is CASRRGGSGSYNEQFF.

The V gene is TRBV27, the J gene TRBJ1-2, with a weak D call TRBD1 (6 bases). The CDR3 is 14 residues long. Germline loops: CDR1 MNHEY, CDR2 SMNVEV (reference sequence). With 4 bases removed from V and 5 bases from J, the gap between germline ends came to 14 bases. As DNA, the CDR3 is TGTGCCAGCAGTTCACCAGGGGCTTTATATGGCTACACCTTC. It codes for CASSSPGALYGYTF.

This clonotype has at least ten counts. The chain links TRBV7-2 to TRBJ2-5; D unresolved. Trimming removed 3 bases at V and 1 base at J, with 12 bases between. Germline CDR1 SGHTA, CDR2 FQGNSA. The CDR3 runs 15 residues. CDR3 bases: TGTGCCAGCAGCTTTGTCGGCGTAACCCAAGAGACCCAGTACTTC. Translating gives CASSFVGVTQETQYF. Based on the CDR3 plus reference TRBV7-2 and TRBJ2-5, the full variable domain is GAGVSQSPSNKVTEKGKDVELRCDPISGHTALYWYRQSLGQGLEFLIYFQGNSAPDKSGLPSDRFSAERTGGSVSTLTIQRTQQEDSAVYLCASSFVGVTQETQYFGPGTRLLVL.

The gene calls are TRBV7-3 and TRBJ2-1; tentative D call: TRBD1 (6 bases). Per the germline V gene, CDR1 is SGHTA and CDR2 is FQGTGA. The CDR3 is 15 amino acids. The V and J ends lost 4 bases and 8 bases respectively, with 18 bases between them. CDR3 amino acids: CASSSGQIPWDEQFF. CDR3 nucleotide sequence: TGTGCCAGCAGCTCCGGACAGATACCTTGGGATGAGCAGTTCTTC.

In this sample, this clonotype turned up many times. This chain uses TRBV28 with TRBJ2-5, with D possibly matching TRBD1 (6 bases). Germline CDR1 is MDHEN and CDR2 is SYDVKM. The CDR3 loop spans 13 amino acids. V was shortened by 5 bases and J by 1 base, with 8 bases between the two germline ends. CDR3 in DNA: TGTGCCAGCAGTCCGGACAGCCAAGAGACCCAGTACTTC. Its translation is CASSPDSQETQYF.

The genes are TRBV20-1 and TRBJ2-2; tentative D call: TRBD1 (5 bases). The CDR3 extends over 13 amino acids. The germline V gene encodes CDR1 DFQATT and CDR2 SNEGSKA (reference sequence). Trimming took 2 bases from V and 1 from J, leaving 5 bases between them. In nucleotides, the CDR3 is TGCAGTGCTAGACAGGGGAACACCGGGGAGCTGTTTTTT. Protein: CSARQGNTGELFF.

This clonotype has at least ten counts. This chain joins TRBV29-1 and TRBJ2-7, with TRBD1 as a possible D gene (5 bases). CDR1 is SQVTM and CDR2 is ANQGSEA in the germline V gene. V was pared by 3 bases and J by 5 bases, with 5 bases between. This CDR3 spans 10 amino acids. The CDR3 bases are TGCAGCGTTGACAGGGACGAGCAGTACGTC. Translation gives CSVDRDEQYV.